This T cell receptor beta chain was observed in a study of OX40 agonist ivuxolimab in advanced cancers. Findings and caveats of the study: Relative to CD4+, CD8+ T cells held more expanded clones on average. There were also nonresponders showing low normalized T-cell clonal expansion.

Clones were sequenced by immunoSEQ multiplex PCR, and TCRdb holds only the in-frame ones, with some missing. Of some 79,000 clones in the sample, 88% were seen once. This clone turned up a few times. Its antigen is undetermined. The TCR sequence derives from an adult with an advanced solid tumor such as melanoma, head and neck, liver or kidney cancer. Sequencing used CD4+ or CD8+ T cells sorted from blood, obtained in a trial of the OX40 agonist ivuxolimab.

The CDR3 is CASSLQGLSYEQYF. CDR3 bases: TGTGCCAGCAGCTTGCAGGGTTTATCCTACGAGCAGTACTTC. The chain has TRBV7-6 and TRBJ2-7; D might be TRBD1 (5 bases). CDR1 and CDR2 (germline): SGHVS, FNYEAQ. This CDR3 comprises 14 residues. Trimming cost V 3 bases and J 1 base, with 10 bases left between them.